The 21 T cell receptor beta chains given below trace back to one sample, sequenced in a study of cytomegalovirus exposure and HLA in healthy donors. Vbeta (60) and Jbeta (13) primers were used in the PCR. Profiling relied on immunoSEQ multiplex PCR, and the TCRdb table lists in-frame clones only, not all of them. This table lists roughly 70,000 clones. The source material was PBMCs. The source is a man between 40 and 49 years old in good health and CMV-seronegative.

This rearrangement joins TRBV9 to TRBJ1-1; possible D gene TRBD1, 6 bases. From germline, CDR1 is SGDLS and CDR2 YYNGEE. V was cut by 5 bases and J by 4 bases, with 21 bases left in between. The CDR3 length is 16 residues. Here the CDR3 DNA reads TGTGCCAGCAGTACTGGGGGCACGGGGCCTGCCACTGAAGCTTTCTTT. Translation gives CASSTGGTGPATEAFF. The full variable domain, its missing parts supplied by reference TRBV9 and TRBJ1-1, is DSGVTQTPKHLITATGQRVTLRCSPRSGDLSVYWYQQSLDQGLQFLIQYYNGEERAKGNILERFSAQQFPDLHSELNLSSLELGDSALYFCASSTGGTGPATEAFFGQGTRLTVV.

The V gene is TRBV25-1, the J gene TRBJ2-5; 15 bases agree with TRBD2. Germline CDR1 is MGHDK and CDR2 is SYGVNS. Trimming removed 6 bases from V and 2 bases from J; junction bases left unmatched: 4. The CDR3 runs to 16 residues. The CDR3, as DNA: TGTGCCAGCAGCCCCGGGACTAGCGGGGGGCAAGAGACCCAGTACTTC. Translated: CASSPGTSGGQETQYF.

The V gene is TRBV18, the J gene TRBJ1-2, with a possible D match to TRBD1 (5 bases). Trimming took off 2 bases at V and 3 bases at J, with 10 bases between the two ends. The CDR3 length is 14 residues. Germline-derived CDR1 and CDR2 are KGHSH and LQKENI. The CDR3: CASSPNAGHYGYTF. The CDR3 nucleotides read TGTGCCAGCTCACCAAACGCAGGGCACTATGGCTACACCTTC.

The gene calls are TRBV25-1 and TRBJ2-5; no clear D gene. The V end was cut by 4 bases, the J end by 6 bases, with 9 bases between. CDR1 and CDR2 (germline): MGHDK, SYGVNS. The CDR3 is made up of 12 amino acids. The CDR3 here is CASSAVRKTQYF. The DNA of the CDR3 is TGTGCCAGCAGTGCGGTCAGGAAGACCCAGTACTTC.

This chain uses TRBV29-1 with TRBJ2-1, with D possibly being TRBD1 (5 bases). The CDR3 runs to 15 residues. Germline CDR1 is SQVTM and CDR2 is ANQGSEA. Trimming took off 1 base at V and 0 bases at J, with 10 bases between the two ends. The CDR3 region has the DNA TGCAGCGTTGAAGGCGGCAGGGACTCCTACAATGAGCAGTTCTTC. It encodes CSVEGGRDSYNEQFF.

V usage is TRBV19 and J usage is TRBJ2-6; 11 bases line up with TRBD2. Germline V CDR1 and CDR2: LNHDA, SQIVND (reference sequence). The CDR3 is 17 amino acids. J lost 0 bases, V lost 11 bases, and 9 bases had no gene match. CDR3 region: CAGLAGGVLSGANVLTF. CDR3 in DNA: TGTGCCGGATTAGCGGGGGGGGTCCTCTCTGGGGCCAACGTCCTGACTTTC.

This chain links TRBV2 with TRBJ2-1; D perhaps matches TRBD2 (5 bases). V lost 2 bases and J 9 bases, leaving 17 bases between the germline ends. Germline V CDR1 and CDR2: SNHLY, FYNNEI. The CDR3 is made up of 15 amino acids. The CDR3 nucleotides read TGTGCCAGCAGTGAACCCGCGGGTATGTCGATTGAGCAGTTCTTC. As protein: CASSEPAGMSIEQFF.

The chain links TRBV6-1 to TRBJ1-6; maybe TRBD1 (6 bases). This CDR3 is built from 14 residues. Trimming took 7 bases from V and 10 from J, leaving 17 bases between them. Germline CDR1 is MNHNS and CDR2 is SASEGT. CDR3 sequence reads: CASKGETEGSPLHF. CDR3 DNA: TGTGCCAGCAAGGGGGAGACAGAAGGGTCACCCCTCCACTTT.

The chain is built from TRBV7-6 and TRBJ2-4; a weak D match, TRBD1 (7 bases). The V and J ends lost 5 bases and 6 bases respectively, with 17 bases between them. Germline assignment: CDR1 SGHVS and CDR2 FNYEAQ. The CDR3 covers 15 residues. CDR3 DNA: TGTGCCAGCAGCCTTCAGGGGGGATTCGGAAACATTCAGTACTTC. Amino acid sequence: CASSLQGGFGNIQYF. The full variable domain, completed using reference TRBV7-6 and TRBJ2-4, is GAGVSQSPRYKVTKRGQDVALRCDPISGHVSLYWYRQALGQGPEFLTYFNYEAQQDKSGLPNDRFSAERPEGSISTLTIQRTEQRDSAMYRCASSLQGGFGNIQYFGAGTRLSVL.

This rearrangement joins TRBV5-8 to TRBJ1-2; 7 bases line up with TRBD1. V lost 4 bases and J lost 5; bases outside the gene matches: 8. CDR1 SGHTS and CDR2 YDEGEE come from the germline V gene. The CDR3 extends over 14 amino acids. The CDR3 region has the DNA TGTGCCAGCAGCCAGGGGGACCGCACATATGGCTACACCTTC. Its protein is CASSQGDRTYGYTF.

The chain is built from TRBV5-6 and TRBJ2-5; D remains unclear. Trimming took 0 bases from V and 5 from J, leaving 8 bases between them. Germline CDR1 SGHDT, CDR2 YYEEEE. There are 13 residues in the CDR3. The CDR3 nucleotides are TGTGCCAGCAGCTTGGTTTCCCTTGAGACCCAGTACTTC. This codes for CASSLVSLETQYF.

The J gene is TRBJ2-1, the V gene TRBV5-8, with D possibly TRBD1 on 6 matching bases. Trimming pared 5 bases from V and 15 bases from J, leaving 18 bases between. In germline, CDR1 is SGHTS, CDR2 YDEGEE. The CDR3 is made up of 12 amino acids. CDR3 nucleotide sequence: TGTGCCAGCAGTCGTTTCGACAGGCCCACGTTCTTC. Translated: CASSRFDRPTFF. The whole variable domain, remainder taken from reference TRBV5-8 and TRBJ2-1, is EAGVTQSPTHLIKTRGQQATLRCSPISGHTSVYWYQQALGLGLQFLLWYDEGEERNRGNFPPRFSGRQFPNYSSELNVNALELEDSALYLCASSRFDRPTFFGPGTRLTVL.

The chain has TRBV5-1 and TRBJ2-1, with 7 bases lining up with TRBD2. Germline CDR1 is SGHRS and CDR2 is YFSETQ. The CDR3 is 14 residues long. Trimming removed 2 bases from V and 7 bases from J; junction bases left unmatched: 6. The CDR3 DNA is TGCGCCAGCAGCTTAATAGGACTAGGGAATGAGCAGTTCTTC. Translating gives CASSLIGLGNEQFF.

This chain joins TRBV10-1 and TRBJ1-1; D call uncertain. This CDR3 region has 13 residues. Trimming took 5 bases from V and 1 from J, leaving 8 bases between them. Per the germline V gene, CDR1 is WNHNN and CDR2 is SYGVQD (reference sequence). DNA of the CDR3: TGCGCCAGCAGTTCTAGCTCGAACACTGAAGCTTTCTTT. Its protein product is CASSSSSNTEAFF.

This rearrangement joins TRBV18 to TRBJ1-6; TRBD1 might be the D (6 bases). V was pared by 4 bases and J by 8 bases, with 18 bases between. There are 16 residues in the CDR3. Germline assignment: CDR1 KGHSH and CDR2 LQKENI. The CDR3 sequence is CASSLTRQVKDSPLHF. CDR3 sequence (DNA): TGTGCCAGCTCACTTACCCGACAGGTAAAGGATTCACCCCTCCACTTT.

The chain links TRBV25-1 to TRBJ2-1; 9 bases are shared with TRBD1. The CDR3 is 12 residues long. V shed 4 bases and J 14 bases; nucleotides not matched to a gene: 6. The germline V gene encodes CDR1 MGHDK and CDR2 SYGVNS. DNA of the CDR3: TGTGCCAGCAGTGTGGCTGGGACAGGGAAGTTCTTC. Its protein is CASSVAGTGKFF.

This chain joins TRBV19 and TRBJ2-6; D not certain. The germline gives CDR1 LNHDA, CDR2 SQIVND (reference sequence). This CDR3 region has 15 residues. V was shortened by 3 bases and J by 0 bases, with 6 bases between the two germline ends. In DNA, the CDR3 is TGTGCCAGTAGTATGTGGCCCTCTGGGGCCAACGTCCTGACTTTC. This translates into CASSMWPSGANVLTF.

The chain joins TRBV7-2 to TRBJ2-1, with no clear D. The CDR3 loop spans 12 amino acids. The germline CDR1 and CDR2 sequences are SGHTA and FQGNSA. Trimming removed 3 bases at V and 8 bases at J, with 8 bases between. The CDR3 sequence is CASSLSIHEQFF. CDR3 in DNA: TGTGCCAGCAGCTTGAGTATCCATGAGCAGTTCTTC.

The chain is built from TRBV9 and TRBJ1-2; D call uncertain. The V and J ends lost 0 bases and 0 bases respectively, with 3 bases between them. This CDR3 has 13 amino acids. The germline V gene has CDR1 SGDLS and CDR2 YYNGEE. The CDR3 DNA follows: TGTGCCAGCAGCGTAGACACTAACTATGGCTACACCTTC. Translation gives CASSVDTNYGYTF.

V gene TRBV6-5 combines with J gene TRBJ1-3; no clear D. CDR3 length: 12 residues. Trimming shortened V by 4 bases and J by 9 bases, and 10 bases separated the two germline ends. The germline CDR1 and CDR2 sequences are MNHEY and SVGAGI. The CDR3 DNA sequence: TGTGCCAGCAGTTGCAGAGGGTGCACCATATATTTT. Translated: CASSCRGCTIYF.

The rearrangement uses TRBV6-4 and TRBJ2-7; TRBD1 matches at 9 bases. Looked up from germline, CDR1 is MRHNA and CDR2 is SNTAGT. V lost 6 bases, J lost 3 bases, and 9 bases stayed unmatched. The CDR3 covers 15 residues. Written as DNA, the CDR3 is TGTGCCAGCAGCCAGGGGGGACAGGGAAGCTACGAGCAGTACTTC. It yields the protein CASSQGGQGSYEQYF.